This T cell receptor (beta chain) is from a study of T cells in Graves' hyperthyroidism and ophthalmopathy. A lack of ophthalmopathy progression within 18 months defined stable Graves' hyperthyroidism. Exclusion of patients followed from uncontrolled infection, other autoimmune disease, pregnancy or lactation. Isolation of PBMCs was performed on about 10 ml fresh peripheral blood. Researchers amplified the TCR beta CDR3 regions from RNA transcripts. HTBI primers were used for first-round RT-PCR of the TCR CDR3. One entry per CDR3 protein results from TCRdb running MiXCR on the multiplex PCR reads. This table has under 450,000 distinct CDR3 sequences, approximately 14% appearing once. The sequenced sample consisted of blood. The sequence derives from a woman younger than 30 with Graves' hyperthyroidism.

As DNA, the CDR3 is TGCGCCAGCGCCCCACTAGGCTCTAAGGCAGATACGCAGTATTTT. The encoded protein is CASAPLGSKADTQYF. This chain uses TRBV5-1 with TRBJ2-3; a weak D match, TRBD2 (5 bases). The CDR3 has 15 residues. With 7 bases removed from V and 4 bases from J, the gap between germline ends came to 19 bases. Germline loops: CDR1 SGHRS, CDR2 YFSETQ.